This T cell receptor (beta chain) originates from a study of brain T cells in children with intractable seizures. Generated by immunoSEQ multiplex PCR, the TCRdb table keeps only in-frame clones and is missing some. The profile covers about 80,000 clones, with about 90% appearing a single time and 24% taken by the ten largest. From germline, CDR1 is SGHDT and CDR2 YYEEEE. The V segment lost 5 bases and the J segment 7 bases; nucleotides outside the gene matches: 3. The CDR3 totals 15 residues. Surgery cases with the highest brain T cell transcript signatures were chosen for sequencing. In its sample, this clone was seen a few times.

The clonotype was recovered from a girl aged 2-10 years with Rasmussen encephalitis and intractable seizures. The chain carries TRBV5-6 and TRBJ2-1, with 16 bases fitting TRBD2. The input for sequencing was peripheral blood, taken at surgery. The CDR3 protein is CASRPGLAGGNEQFF. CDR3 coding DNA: TGTGCCAGCAGGCCGGGACTAGCGGGAGGGAATGAGCAGTTCTTC.